Following are 10 T cell receptor beta chains from one sample sequenced in a study of blood T cell repertoires in COVID-19. The table came from immunoSEQ multiplex PCR; TCRdb's copy has only in-frame clones and leaves some out. This table holds under 300,000 clones, about four fifths found once. Sequenced sample: peripheral blood. These receptor sequences come from a man aged 30 to 39 who had recovered from COVID-19.

The genes are TRBV11-2 and TRBJ1-1; D is undetermined. Trimming pared 3 bases from V and 1 base from J, leaving 15 bases between. In germline, CDR1 is SGHAT, CDR2 FQNNGV. The CDR3 sequence is 16 residues long. CDR3 region: CASSFSGLRGNTEAFF. In DNA, the CDR3 is TGTGCCAGCAGCTTCTCTGGCCTAAGAGGGAACACTGAAGCTTTCTTT.

The rearrangement joins TRBV7-7 to TRBJ2-3, with D possibly matching TRBD2 (7 bases). The germline V gene encodes CDR1 SSHAT and CDR2 FNYEAQ (reference sequence). This CDR3 spans 19 amino acids. Trimming stripped 2 bases from V and 0 bases from J, with 21 bases between. In DNA form, the CDR3 reads TGTGCCAGCAGCTTATTTTTCGGGTCGGCGGGGGCTAGCACAGATACGCAGTATTTT. The encoded protein is CASSLFFGSAGASTDTQYF.

This clone was counted between two and nine times. The chain combines TRBV15 with TRBJ1-3, with D perhaps TRBD1 (6 bases). The CDR3 is made up of 14 amino acids. Per germline, CDR1 LNHNV and CDR2 YYDKDF (reference sequence). The V end was cut by 9 bases, the J end by 0 bases, with 12 bases between. In nucleotides, the CDR3 is TGTGCCACTGGGACACCGAGCTCTGGAAACACCATATATTTT. Encoded protein: CATGTPSSGNTIYF. Using reference TRBV15 and TRBJ1-3 for the parts outside the CDR3, the full variable domain is DAMVIQNPRYQVTQFGKPVTLSCSQTLNHNVMYWYQQKSSQAPKLLFHYYDKDFNNEADTPDNFQSRRPNTSFCFLDIRSPGLGDTAMYLCATGTPSSGNTIYFGEGSWLTVV.

V and J are TRBV7-3 and TRBJ2-2; weak D call: TRBD2 (5 bases). Trimming removed 6 bases from V and 1 base from J, with 9 bases in between. The CDR3 length is 14 residues. The germline V gene encodes CDR1 SGHTA and CDR2 FQGTGA. DNA of the CDR3: TGTGCCAGCAGTCGGACTGTGAACACCGGGGAGCTGTTTTTT. Translated, it gives CASSRTVNTGELFF.

This chain connects TRBV5-4 to TRBJ1-3, with D possibly matching TRBD1 (6 bases). V was trimmed by 2 bases and J by 4 bases, leaving 10 bases between them. The V gene's germline CDR1 is SGHNT and CDR2 YYREEE (reference sequence). This CDR3 is built from 14 residues. CDR3 DNA: TGTGCCAGCAGCTTAACAGGGAACGGAAACACCATATATTTT. Translating it yields CASSLTGNGNTIYF.

This clone was observed at least ten times. This chain joins TRBV7-8 and TRBJ1-3, with a tentative D call TRBD1 (6 bases). CDR1 is SGHVS, CDR2 FQNEAQ, per germline. V lost 3 bases and J 0 bases, leaving 12 bases between the germline ends. CDR3 length: 16 amino acids. The CDR3 loop is CASSLLGADSGNTIYF. For the CDR3, the DNA is TGTGCCAGCAGCTTGTTGGGGGCCGACTCTGGAAACACCATATATTTT.

This clone was seen once. The genes are TRBV28 and TRBJ2-5, with 7 bases matching TRBD1. Germline CDR1 and CDR2: MDHEN and SYDVKM. The V and J ends lost 5 bases and 7 bases, in that order; junction bases with no gene match: 7. The CDR3 runs 13 residues. CDR3 coding DNA: TGTGCCAGCAGTCTGGGACAGCTGAGGACCCAGTACTTC. Amino acids: CASSLGQLRTQYF.

This chain connects TRBV19 to TRBJ2-2; TRBD1 aligns across 10 bases. The germline V gene has CDR1 LNHDA and CDR2 SQIVND (reference sequence). This CDR3 comprises 15 residues. V trimming: 6 bases; J trimming: 6 bases; junction bases outside the gene matches: 7. The CDR3 nucleotides are TGTGCCAGTAGCCTGGGACAGGGGATAGCCGGGGAGCTGTTTTTT. As protein: CASSLGQGIAGELFF.

The rearrangement uses TRBV5-1 and TRBJ2-1; D not resolved. V was pared by 4 bases and J by 5 bases, with 13 bases between. The length of the CDR3 is 14 residues. The germline V gene has CDR1 SGHRS and CDR2 YFSETQ. CDR3 amino acids: CASSLSTENNEQFF. In DNA, the CDR3 is TGCGCCAGCAGCCTCTCAACAGAAAACAATGAGCAGTTCTTC.

The chain joins TRBV10-1 to TRBJ2-2, with a weak D call TRBD1 (5 bases). The germline CDR1 and CDR2 sequences are WNHNN and SYGVQD (reference sequence). V dropped 3 bases and J dropped 6 bases, with 8 bases sitting between them. The length of the CDR3 is 13 residues. For the CDR3, the DNA is TGCGCCAGCAGTGATCAGGGATCCGGGGAGCTGTTTTTT. It specifies CASSDQGSGELFF.